Below, 27 T cell receptor beta chains from the same sample are listed, as sequenced in a study of T cell changes during pregnancy in multiple sclerosis. TCRdb's copy holds only in-frame clones and misses some; the assay was immunoSEQ multiplex PCR. This table holds about 98,000 clones, 92% found once. The sample consisted of peripheral blood, taken after pregnancy. The receptors were sampled from a female donor in good health, enrolled as a control in a pregnancy study.

V gene TRBV7-8 combines with J gene TRBJ1-1, with a possible D match to TRBD1 (5 bases). Trimming removed 1 base from V and 0 bases from J, with 9 bases in between. The CDR3 extends over 15 amino acids. From germline, CDR1 is SGHVS and CDR2 FQNEAQ. CDR3: CASSLGGQLNTEAFF. CDR3 in DNA: TGTGCCAGCAGCTTAGGGGGCCAGCTGAACACTGAAGCTTTCTTT.

The chain carries TRBV25-1 and TRBJ2-1; D is possibly TRBD2 (6 bases). Trimming stripped 5 bases from V and 7 bases from J, with 18 bases between. Germline values: CDR1 MGHDK, CDR2 SYGVNS. The CDR3 extends over 15 amino acids. CDR3 protein: CASSSGRFAVNEQFF. CDR3 coding DNA: TGTGCCAGCAGTTCCGGGAGATTCGCTGTGAATGAGCAGTTCTTC.

V is TRBV6-1 and J is TRBJ1-5, with a weak D call TRBD1 (6 bases). The CDR3 has 12 amino acids. The germline V gene encodes CDR1 MNHNS and CDR2 SASEGT. Trimming took off 7 bases at V and 7 bases at J, with 11 bases between the two ends. CDR3 nucleotides: TGTGCCAGCAATACAGGGTGGCAGCCCCAGCATTTT. It codes for CASNTGWQPQHF.

The rearrangement joins TRBV21-1 to TRBJ2-5; TRBD1, the table's D call, lacks a check against the DNA. TRBV21-1 is termed a pseudogene. This CDR3 contains 15 residues. The CDR3 nucleotides are TGTGCCAGCCTACCCGGACAGGGTGGGCAAGAGACCCAGTACTTC. Its translation is CASLPGQGGQETQYF.

V gene TRBV7-9 combines with J gene TRBJ1-1, with 8 bases fitting TRBD1. The V and J ends lost 5 bases and 3 bases, in that order; junction bases with no gene match: 8. Looked up from germline, CDR1 is SEHNR and CDR2 is FQNEAQ (reference sequence). The CDR3 contains 15 residues. CDR3 sequence reads: CASSLAGTGDTEAFF. The CDR3 DNA follows: TGTGCCAGCAGCCTTGCCGGGACAGGAGACACTGAAGCTTTCTTT.

The chain uses TRBV2 and TRBJ2-3; perhaps TRBD2 as D (5 bases). Trimming stripped 3 bases from V and 2 bases from J, with 15 bases between. Germline CDR1 is SNHLY and CDR2 is FYNNEI. This CDR3 comprises 16 residues. Written as DNA, the CDR3 is TGTGCCAGCAGTGAGGTAGTCCGAGGGATCACAGATACGCAGTATTTT. It encodes CASSEVVRGITDTQYF.

The sample holds one count of this clone. This sample also contains other DNA sequences that code for the same CDR3. The V call is TRBV29-1, the J call TRBJ2-7, with D maybe TRBD1 (6 bases). Trimming stripped 3 bases from V and 2 bases from J, with 11 bases between. Germline lookup yields CDR1 SQVTM and CDR2 ANQGSEA. The CDR3 is 13 amino acids. The CDR3 DNA is TGCAGCGTTGACCGTCAGGGGACCTACGAGCAGTACTTC. Translated: CSVDRQGTYEQYF.

The chain employs TRBV29-1 and TRBJ2-1; D is perhaps TRBD1 (6 bases). This CDR3 is built from 13 residues. The germline V gene encodes CDR1 SQVTM and CDR2 ANQGSEA. V lost 7 bases, J lost 7 bases, and 17 bases lay in between. The CDR3 is CSDWGLRRNEQFF. The DNA for the CDR3 is TGCAGCGACTGGGGGCTAAGGAGGAATGAGCAGTTCTTC.

The chain combines TRBV5-1 with TRBJ2-5, with D maybe TRBD1 (5 bases). V was pared by 0 bases and J by 5 bases, with 14 bases between. The CDR3 loop spans 15 amino acids. Germline lookup yields CDR1 SGHRS and CDR2 YFSETQ. In DNA, the CDR3 is TGCGCCAGCAGCTTGGACGGAAACAAGGGGGAGACCCAGTACTTC. It codes for CASSLDGNKGETQYF.

The chain is built from TRBV4-1 and TRBJ2-7; D not certain. This CDR3 region has 13 residues. Germline CDR1 is MGHRA and CDR2 is YSYEKL. Deletions cut 1 base from V and 3 bases from J, with 7 bases between. This CDR3 reads CASSQAVGYEQYF. The CDR3 coding sequence is TGCGCCAGCAGCCAAGCGGTCGGCTACGAGCAGTACTTC.

This rearrangement joins TRBV7-9 to TRBJ1-4; possibly TRBD1 for D (6 bases). The CDR3 sequence is 14 residues long. Trimming took off 5 bases at V and 5 bases at J, with 12 bases between the two ends. Germline-derived CDR1 and CDR2 are SEHNR and FQNEAQ (reference sequence). CDR3 protein: CASSPGQSNEKLFF. The DNA for the CDR3 is TGTGCCAGCAGCCCAGGACAGTCGAATGAAAAACTGTTTTTT.

V and J are TRBV5-6 and TRBJ1-2, with D possibly TRBD1 on 6 matching bases. This CDR3 spans 14 amino acids. Germline CDR1 is SGHDT and CDR2 is YYEEEE. The V and J ends lost 1 base and 5 bases respectively, with 12 bases between them. The CDR3 protein is CASSLLGHLYGYTF. CDR3 sequence (DNA): TGTGCCAGCAGCTTGTTGGGACACCTATATGGCTACACCTTC. The variable domain in full, completed from reference TRBV5-6 and TRBJ1-2, reads DAGVTQSPTHLIKTRGQQVTLRCSPKSGHDTVSWYQQALGQGPQFIFQYYEEEERQRGNFPDRFSGHQFPNYSSELNVNALLLGDSALYLCASSLLGHLYGYTFGSGTRLTVV.

This chain uses TRBV7-2 with TRBJ1-1; TRBD1 agrees at 7 bases. V lost 0 bases, J lost 2 bases, and 3 bases stayed unmatched. CDR1 is SGHTA and CDR2 is FQGNSA in the germline V gene. This CDR3 comprises 15 residues. The CDR3 DNA follows: TGTGCCAGCAGCTTAGCGGGGACAGCCAACACTGAAGCTTTCTTT. It is translated as CASSLAGTANTEAFF.

A few counts support this clone. The chain employs TRBV9 and TRBJ1-3; possibly TRBD1 for D (6 bases). The CDR3 contains 14 residues. CDR1 is SGDLS and CDR2 is YYNGEE in the germline V gene. V was pared by 5 bases and J by 0 bases, with 9 bases between. The CDR3 DNA sequence: TGTGCCAGCAGTGAGGACAGCTCTGGAAACACCATATATTTT. Translated: CASSEDSSGNTIYF.

This clone was observed once. The chain links TRBV19 to TRBJ1-2; D is undetermined. The length of the CDR3 is 13 residues. Germline V gives CDR1 LNHDA, CDR2 SQIVND (reference sequence). V lost 6 bases and J 2 bases, leaving 10 bases between the germline ends. CDR3 in amino acids: CASRLDRNYGYTF. The CDR3 nucleotides read TGTGCCAGTAGACTTGATCGGAACTATGGCTACACCTTC.

This chain connects TRBV6-4 to TRBJ2-7; 10 nucleotides match TRBD1. V was pared by 4 bases and J by 6 bases, with 3 bases of the junction left unmatched. The CDR3 has 13 residues. CDR1 is MRHNA and CDR2 is SNTAGT in the germline V gene. The CDR3, as DNA: TGTGCCAGCAGTGGGGACAGGGGTGGCGAGCAGTACTTC. Its translation: CASSGDRGGEQYF.

About this clone: In the same sample, other DNA sequences code for this CDR3. V gene TRBV6-6 combines with J gene TRBJ1-2; D remains unclear. Trimming removed 0 bases at V and 7 bases at J, with 12 bases between. Germline-derived CDR1 and CDR2 are MNHNY and SVGAGI (reference sequence). The CDR3 sequence is 14 residues long. The CDR3 DNA sequence: TGTGCCAGCAGTTACTCGAGTTCCGGGGTTGGCTACACCTTC. It codes for CASSYSSSGVGYTF.

The gene calls are TRBV27 and TRBJ1-2, with 7 bases that match TRBD1. CDR1 MNHEY and CDR2 SMNVEV come from the germline V gene (reference sequence). Trimming removed 4 bases from V and 8 bases from J; junction bases left unmatched: 13. The length of the CDR3 is 15 residues. The CDR3 DNA is TGTGCCAGCAGTTCGTTACAGGGGCTCGCGATCGGCTACACCTTC. Protein: CASSSLQGLAIGYTF.

The genes are TRBV5-4 and TRBJ1-3; 9 bases line up with TRBD1. V was clipped by 0 bases and J by 4 bases; unmatched bases: 11. The length of the CDR3 is 18 residues. Germline CDR1 SGHNT, CDR2 YYREEE (reference sequence). The CDR3 is CASSLGPATGGVGNTIYF. The DNA of the CDR3 is TGTGCCAGCAGCTTGGGGCCCGCGACAGGGGGTGTAGGAAACACCATATATTTT. The full variable domain, its missing parts supplied by reference TRBV5-4 and TRBJ1-3, is ETGVTQSPTHLIKTRGQQVTLRCSSQSGHNTVSWYQQALGQGPQFIFQYYREEENGRGNFPPRFSGLQFPNYSSELNVNALELDDSALYLCASSLGPATGGVGNTIYFGEGSWLTVV.

The genes are TRBV6-6 and TRBJ1-6, with D possibly TRBD1 on 6 matching bases. This CDR3 spans 15 amino acids. Germline V gene sequence: CDR1 MNHNY, CDR2 SVGAGI (reference sequence). V lost 5 bases, J lost 5 bases, and 13 bases lay in between. The CDR3, as DNA: TGTGCCAGCAGTAGGGGGATCCTCAATAATTCACCCCTCCACTTT. Translating it yields CASSRGILNNSPLHF.

This sequence joins TRBV6-6 and TRBJ2-3, with a weak D call TRBD2 (5 bases). V dropped 10 bases and J dropped 2 bases, with 19 bases sitting between them. This CDR3 contains 15 residues. Germline values: CDR1 MNHNY, CDR2 SVGAGI (reference sequence). CDR3 DNA: TGTGCCACCTTGGCGGTATCGGGGAACACAGATACGCAGTATTTT. Residues: CATLAVSGNTDTQYF.

V usage is TRBV7-8 and J usage is TRBJ2-7; the match to TRBD2 covers 7 bases. The V and J ends lost 5 bases and 10 bases, in that order; junction bases with no gene match: 17. The CDR3 has 15 residues. The germline V gene has CDR1 SGHVS and CDR2 FQNEAQ. The CDR3 here is CASSPRRGVPDSQYF. The CDR3, as DNA: TGTGCCAGCAGCCCCCGACGGGGGGTCCCGGACTCTCAGTACTTC.

V and J are TRBV4-2 and TRBJ2-5; tentative D call: TRBD2 (5 bases). Trimming stripped 0 bases from V and 3 bases from J, with 11 bases between. Looked up from germline, CDR1 is LGHNA and CDR2 is YNFKEQ. CDR3 length: 15 residues. CDR3 protein: CASSQDQRDKETQYF. DNA for the CDR3: TGTGCCAGCAGCCAAGATCAACGGGATAAAGAGACCCAGTACTTC.

V and J are TRBV29-1 and TRBJ2-2, with TRBD2 matching over 8 bases. Germline V gives CDR1 SQVTM, CDR2 ANQGSEA. This CDR3 has 14 residues. Germline trimming cut 5 bases from V and 7 bases from J; bases unmatched to any gene: 9. CDR3: CSVKAGEGLGELFF. Here the CDR3 DNA reads TGCAGCGTTAAAGCGGGAGAGGGCCTCGGGGAGCTGTTTTTT.

The chain links TRBV10-3 to TRBJ2-7; D is undetermined. Between the trimmed V and J ends, which lost 6 bases and 4 bases, there was a span of 13 bases. Germline V gives CDR1 ENHRY, CDR2 SYGVKD. This CDR3 spans 13 amino acids. CDR3 residues: CAISDIGFYEQYF. The DNA for the CDR3 is TGTGCCATCAGCGACATCGGATTTTACGAGCAGTACTTC.

This CDR3 reads CSVEGQSSTDTQYF. The CDR3 DNA reads as TGCAGCGTTGAGGGACAGTCAAGCACAGATACGCAGTATTTT. V gene TRBV29-1 combines with J gene TRBJ2-3, with 7 bases that match TRBD1. Germline V lookup: CDR1 SQVTM, CDR2 ANQGSEA. The CDR3 is made up of 14 amino acids. V dropped 3 bases and J dropped 0; count of bases not matched to a gene: 3.

The chain links TRBV30 to TRBJ1-2, with D maybe TRBD1 (5 bases). Germline V gene data show CDR1 as GTSNPN and CDR2 as SVGIG (reference sequence). This CDR3 has 13 amino acids. Trimming took off 4 bases at V and 4 bases at J, with 13 bases between the two ends. In DNA form, the CDR3 reads TGTGCCTGGACTATAGACAGCCGCTATGGCTACACCTTC. Translating it yields CAWTIDSRYGYTF. Variable domain in full (rest from reference TRBV30 and TRBJ1-2): SQTIHQWPATLVQPVGSPLSLECTVEGTSNPNLYWYRQAAGRGLQLLFYSVGIGQISSEVPQNLSASRPQDRQFILSSKKLLLSDSGFYLCAWTIDSRYGYTFGSGTRLTVV.